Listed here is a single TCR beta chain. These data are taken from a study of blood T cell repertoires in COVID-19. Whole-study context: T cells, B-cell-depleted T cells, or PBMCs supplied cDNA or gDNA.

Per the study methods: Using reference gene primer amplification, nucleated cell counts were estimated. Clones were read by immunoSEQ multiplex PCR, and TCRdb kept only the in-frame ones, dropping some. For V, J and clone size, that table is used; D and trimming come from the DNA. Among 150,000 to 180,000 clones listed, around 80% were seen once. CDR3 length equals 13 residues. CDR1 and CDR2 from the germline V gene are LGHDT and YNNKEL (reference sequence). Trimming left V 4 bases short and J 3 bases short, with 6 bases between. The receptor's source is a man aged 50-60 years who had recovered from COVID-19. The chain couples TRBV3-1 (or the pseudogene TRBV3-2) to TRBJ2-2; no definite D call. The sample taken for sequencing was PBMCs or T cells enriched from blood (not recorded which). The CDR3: CASSPSYTGELFF. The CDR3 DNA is TGTGCCAGCAGCCCGTCCTACACCGGGGAGCTGTTTTTT.